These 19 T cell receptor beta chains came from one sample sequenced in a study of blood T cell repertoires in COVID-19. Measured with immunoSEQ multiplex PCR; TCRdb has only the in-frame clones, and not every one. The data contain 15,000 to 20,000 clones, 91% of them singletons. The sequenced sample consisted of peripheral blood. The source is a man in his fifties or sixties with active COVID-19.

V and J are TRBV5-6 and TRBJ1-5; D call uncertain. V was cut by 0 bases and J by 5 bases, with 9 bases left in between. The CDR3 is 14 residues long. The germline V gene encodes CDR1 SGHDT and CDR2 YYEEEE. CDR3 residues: CASSLGLGDQPQHF. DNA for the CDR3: TGTGCCAGCAGCTTGGGTTTGGGCGATCAGCCCCAGCATTTT. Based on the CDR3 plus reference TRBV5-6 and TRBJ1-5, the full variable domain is DAGVTQSPTHLIKTRGQQVTLRCSPKSGHDTVSWYQQALGQGPQFIFQYYEEEERQRGNFPDRFSGHQFPNYSSELNVNALLLGDSALYLCASSLGLGDQPQHFGDGTRLSIL.

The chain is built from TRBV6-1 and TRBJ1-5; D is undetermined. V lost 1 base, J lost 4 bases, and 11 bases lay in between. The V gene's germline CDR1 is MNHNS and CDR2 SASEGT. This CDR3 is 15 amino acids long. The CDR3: CASSEGGSWNQPQHF. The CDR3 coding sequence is TGTGCCAGCAGTGAAGGAGGGAGTTGGAATCAGCCCCAGCATTTT.

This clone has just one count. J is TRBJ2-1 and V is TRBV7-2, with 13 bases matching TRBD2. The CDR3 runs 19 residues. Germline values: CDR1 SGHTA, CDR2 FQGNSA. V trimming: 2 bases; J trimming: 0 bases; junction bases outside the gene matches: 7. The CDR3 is CASSLTGLAGASSYNEQFF. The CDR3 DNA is TGTGCCAGCAGCTTAACCGGACTAGCGGGGGCCAGCTCCTACAATGAGCAGTTCTTC.

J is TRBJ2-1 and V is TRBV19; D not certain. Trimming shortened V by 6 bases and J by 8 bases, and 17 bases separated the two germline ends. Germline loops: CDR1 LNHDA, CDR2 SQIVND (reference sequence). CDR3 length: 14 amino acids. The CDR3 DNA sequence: TGTGCCAGTAGCTCTTTCGTAAGGAGCGATGAGCAGTTCTTC. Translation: CASSSFVRSDEQFF.

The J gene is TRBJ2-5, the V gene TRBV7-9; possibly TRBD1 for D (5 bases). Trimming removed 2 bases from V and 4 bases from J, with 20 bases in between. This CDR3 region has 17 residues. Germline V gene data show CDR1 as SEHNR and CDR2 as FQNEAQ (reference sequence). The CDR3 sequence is CASSLRPRHRQRETQYF. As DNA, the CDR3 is TGTGCCAGCAGCTTACGTCCAAGACACAGGCAGCGAGAGACCCAGTACTTC.

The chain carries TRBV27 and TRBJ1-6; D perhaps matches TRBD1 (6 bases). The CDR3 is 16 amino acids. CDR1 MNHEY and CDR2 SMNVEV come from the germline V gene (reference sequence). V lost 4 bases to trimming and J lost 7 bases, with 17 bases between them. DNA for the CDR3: TGTGCCAGCAGTTCGATCAGGGGTCCTTTGAATTCACCCCTCCACTTT. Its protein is CASSSIRGPLNSPLHF.

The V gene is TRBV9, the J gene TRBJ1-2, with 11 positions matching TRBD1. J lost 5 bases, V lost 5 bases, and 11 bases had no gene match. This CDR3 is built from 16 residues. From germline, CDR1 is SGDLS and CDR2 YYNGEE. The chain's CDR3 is CASRSGTGGELYGYTF. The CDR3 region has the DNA TGTGCCAGCAGATCCGGGACAGGGGGAGAGTTATATGGCTACACCTTC.

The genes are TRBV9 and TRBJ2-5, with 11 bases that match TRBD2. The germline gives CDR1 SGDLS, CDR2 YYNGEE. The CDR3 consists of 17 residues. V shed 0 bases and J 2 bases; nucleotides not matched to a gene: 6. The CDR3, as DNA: TGTGCCAGCAGCGTAGGGGTAGCGGGGGGGTGGCAAGAGACCCAGTACTTC. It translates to CASSVGVAGGWQETQYF.

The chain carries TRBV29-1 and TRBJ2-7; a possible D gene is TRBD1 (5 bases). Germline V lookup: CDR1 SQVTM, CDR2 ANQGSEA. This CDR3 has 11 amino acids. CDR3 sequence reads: CGAVKGYEQYF. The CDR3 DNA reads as TGCGGGGCAGTGAAAGGGTACGAGCAGTACTTC.

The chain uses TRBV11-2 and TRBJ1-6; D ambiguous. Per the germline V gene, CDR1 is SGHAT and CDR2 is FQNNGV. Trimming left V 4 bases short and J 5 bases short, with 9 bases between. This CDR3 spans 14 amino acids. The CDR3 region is CASSSRGNNSPLHF. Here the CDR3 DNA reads TGTGCCAGCAGCTCACGAGGAAATAATTCACCCCTCCACTTT. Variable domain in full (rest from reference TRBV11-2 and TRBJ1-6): EAGVAQSPRYKIIEKRQSVAFWCNPISGHATLYWYQQILGQGPKLLIQFQNNGVVDDSQLPKDRFSAERLKGVDSTLKIQPAKLEDSAVYLCASSSRGNNSPLHFGNGTRLTVT.

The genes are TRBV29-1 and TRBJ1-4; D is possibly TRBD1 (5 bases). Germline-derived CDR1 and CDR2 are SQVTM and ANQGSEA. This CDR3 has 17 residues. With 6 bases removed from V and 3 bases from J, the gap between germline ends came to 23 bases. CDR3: CSVATNSQGLANEKLFF. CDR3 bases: TGCAGCGTGGCGACGAACAGTCAGGGCTTGGCTAATGAAAAACTGTTTTTT.

The CDR3: CASSVVGRVNNEQFF. CDR3 bases: TGTGCCAGCAGCGTAGTCGGCAGGGTAAACAATGAGCAGTTCTTC. The chain is built from TRBV9 and TRBJ2-1, with a tentative D call TRBD1 (5 bases). The V end lost 0 bases, the J end lost 5 bases, and 12 bases lay between the germline ends. CDR3 length: 15 residues. The germline CDR1 and CDR2 sequences are SGDLS and YYNGEE.

CDR3 sequence reads: CASSHGQMYGYTF. The CDR3 DNA reads as TGTGCCAGCAGTCACGGACAGATGTATGGCTACACCTTC. The chain has TRBV12-3 or TRBV12-4 and TRBJ1-2; the D gene is possibly TRBD1 (6 bases). V shed 5 bases and J shed 5 bases, with 12 bases lying between them. This CDR3 is 13 amino acids long.

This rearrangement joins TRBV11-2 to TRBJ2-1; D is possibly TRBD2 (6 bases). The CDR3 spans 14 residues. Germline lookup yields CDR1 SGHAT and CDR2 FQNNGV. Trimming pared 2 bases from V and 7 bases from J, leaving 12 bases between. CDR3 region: CASSLTGVGNEQFF. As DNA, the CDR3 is TGTGCCAGCAGCTTAACGGGAGTTGGAAATGAGCAGTTCTTC.

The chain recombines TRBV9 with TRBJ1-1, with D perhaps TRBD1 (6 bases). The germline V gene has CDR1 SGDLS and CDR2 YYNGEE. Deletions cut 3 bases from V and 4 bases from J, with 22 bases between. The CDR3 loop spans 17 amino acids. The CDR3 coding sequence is TGTGCCAGCAGCGCCTCCTCTATACAGGGATTAAGCACTGAAGCTTTCTTT. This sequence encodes CASSASSIQGLSTEAFF.

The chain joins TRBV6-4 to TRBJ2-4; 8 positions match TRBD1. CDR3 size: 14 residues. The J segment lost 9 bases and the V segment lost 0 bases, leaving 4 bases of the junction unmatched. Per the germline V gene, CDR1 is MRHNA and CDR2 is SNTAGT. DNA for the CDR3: TGTGCCAGCAGTGACTCGGGTCAGGGGGCCATTCAGTACTTC. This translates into CASSDSGQGAIQYF.

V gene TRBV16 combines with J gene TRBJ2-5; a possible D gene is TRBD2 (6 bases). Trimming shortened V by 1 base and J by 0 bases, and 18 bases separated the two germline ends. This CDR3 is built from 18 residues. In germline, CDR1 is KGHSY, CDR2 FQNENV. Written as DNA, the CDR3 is TGTGCCAGCAGCCAATTGGGAGGTCCTACTAAGTACCAAGAGACCCAGTACTTC. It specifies CASSQLGGPTKYQETQYF.

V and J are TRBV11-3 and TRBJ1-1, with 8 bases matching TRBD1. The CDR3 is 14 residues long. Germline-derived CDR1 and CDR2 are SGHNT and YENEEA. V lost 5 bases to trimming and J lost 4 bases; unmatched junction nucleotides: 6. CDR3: CASSIGQGFTEAFF. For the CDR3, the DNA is TGTGCCAGCAGCATAGGACAGGGATTCACTGAAGCTTTCTTT.

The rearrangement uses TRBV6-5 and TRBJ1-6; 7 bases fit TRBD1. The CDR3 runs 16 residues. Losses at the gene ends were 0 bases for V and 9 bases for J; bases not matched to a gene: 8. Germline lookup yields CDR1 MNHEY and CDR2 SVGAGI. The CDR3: CASSYSNQGGRSPLHF. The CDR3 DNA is TGTGCCAGCAGTTACTCGAATCAAGGGGGCCGTTCACCCCTCCACTTT.